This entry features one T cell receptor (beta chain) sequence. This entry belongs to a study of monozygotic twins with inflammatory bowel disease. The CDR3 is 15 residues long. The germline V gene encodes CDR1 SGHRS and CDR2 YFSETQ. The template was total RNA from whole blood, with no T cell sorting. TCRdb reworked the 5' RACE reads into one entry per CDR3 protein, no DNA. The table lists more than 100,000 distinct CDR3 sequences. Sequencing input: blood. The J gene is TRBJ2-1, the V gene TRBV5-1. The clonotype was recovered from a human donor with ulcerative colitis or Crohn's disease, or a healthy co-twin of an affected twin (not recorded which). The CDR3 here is CASSLEESSYNEQFF.